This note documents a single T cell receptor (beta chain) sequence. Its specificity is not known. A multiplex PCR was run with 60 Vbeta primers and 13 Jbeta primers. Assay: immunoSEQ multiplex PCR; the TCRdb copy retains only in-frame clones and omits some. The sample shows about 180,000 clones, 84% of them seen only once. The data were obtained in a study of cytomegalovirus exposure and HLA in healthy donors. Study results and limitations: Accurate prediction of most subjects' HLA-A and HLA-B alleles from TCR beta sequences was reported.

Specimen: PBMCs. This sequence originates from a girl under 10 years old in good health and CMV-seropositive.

The CDR3 DNA reads as TGTGCCAGCAGCTTACCGGGACAGAAGAACACTGAAGCTTTCTTT. Translated, it gives CASSLPGQKNTEAFF. V is TRBV5-6 and J is TRBJ1-1, with 7 bases identical to TRBD1. CDR1 is SGHDT and CDR2 is YYEEEE in the germline V gene. V shed 2 bases, J shed 1 base, and the junction held 5 bases outside the gene matches. The CDR3 contains 15 residues.